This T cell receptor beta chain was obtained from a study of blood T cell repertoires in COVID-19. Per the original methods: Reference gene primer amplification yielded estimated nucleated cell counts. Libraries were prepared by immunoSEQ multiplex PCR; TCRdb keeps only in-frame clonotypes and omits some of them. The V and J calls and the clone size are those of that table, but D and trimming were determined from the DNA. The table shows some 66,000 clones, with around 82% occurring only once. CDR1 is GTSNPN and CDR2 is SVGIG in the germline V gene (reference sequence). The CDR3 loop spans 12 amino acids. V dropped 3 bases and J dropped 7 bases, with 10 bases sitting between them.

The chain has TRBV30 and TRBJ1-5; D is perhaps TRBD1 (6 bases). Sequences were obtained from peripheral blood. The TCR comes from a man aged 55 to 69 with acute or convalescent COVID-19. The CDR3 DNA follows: TGTGCCTGGAGCAGGGGTGAACAGCCCCAGCATTTT. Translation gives CAWSRGEQPQHF. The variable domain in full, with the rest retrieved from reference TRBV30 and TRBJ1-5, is SQTIHQWPATLVQPVGSPLSLECTVEGTSNPNLYWYRQAAGRGLQLLFYSVGIGQISSEVPQNLSASRPQDRQFILSSKKLLLSDSGFYLCAWSRGEQPQHFGDGTRLSIL.